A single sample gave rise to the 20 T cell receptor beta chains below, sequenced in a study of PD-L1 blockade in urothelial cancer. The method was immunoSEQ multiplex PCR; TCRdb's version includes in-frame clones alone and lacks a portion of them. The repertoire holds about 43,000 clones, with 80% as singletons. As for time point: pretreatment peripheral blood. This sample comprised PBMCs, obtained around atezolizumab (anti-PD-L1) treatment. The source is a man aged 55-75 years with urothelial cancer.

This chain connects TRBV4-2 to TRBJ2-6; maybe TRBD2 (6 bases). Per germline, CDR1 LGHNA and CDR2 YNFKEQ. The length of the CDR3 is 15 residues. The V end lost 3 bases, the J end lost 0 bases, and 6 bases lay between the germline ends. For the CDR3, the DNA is TGTGCCAGCAGCCACGGGGGCTCTGGGGCCAACGTCCTGACTTTC. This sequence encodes CASSHGGSGANVLTF.

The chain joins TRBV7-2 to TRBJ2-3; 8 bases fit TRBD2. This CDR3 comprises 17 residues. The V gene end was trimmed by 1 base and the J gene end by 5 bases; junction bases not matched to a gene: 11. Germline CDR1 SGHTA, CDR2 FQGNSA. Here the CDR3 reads CASSLVSREAPEDTQYF. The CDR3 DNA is TGTGCCAGCAGCTTAGTGTCGCGGGAGGCCCCAGAAGATACGCAGTATTTT.

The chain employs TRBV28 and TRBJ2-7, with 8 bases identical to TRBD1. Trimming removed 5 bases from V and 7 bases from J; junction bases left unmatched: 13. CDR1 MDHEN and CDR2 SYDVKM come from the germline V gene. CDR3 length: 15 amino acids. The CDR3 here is CASSRSGGANEEQYF. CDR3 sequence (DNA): TGTGCCAGCAGTCGCTCAGGGGGCGCGAATGAAGAGCAGTACTTC.

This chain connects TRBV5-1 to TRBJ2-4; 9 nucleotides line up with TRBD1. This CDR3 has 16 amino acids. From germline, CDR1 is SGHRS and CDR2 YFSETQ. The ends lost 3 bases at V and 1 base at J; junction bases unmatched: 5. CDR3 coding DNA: TGCGCCAGCAGCTCCACCGGGACAGGGGCCAAAAACATTCAGTACTTC. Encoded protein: CASSSTGTGAKNIQYF. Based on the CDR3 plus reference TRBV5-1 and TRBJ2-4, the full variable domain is KAGVTQTPRYLIKTRGQQVTLSCSPISGHRSVSWYQQTPGQGLQFLFEYFSETQRNKGNFPGRFSGRQFSNSRSEMNVSTLELGDSALYLCASSSTGTGAKNIQYFGAGTRLSVL.

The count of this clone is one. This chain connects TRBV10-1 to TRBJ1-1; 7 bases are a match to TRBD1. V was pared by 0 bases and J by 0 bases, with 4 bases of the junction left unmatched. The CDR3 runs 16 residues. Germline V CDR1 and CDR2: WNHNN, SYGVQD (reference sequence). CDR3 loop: CASSESRRGLNTEAFF. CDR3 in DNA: TGCGCCAGCAGTGAGTCGAGAAGGGGGCTGAACACTGAAGCTTTCTTT.

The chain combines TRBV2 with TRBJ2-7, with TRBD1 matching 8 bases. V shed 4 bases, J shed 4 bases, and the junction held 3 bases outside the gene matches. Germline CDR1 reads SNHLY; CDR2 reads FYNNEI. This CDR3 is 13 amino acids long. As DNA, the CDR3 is TGTGCCAGCAGTGTGGACAGGGCTTACGAGCAGTACTTC. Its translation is CASSVDRAYEQYF.

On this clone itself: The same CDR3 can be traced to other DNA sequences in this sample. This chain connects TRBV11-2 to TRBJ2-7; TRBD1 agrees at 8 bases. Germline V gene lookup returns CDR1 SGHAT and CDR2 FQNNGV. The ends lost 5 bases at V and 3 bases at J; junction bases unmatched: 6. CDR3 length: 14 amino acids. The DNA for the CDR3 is TGTGCCAGCAGCGCCCGACAGGGGAGCTACGAGCAGTACTTC. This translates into CASSARQGSYEQYF.

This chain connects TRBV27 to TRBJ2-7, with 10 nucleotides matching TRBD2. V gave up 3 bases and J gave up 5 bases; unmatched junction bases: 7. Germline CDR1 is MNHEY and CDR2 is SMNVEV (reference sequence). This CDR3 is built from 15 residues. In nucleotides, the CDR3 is TGTGCCAGCAGTTTTACGGCTAGCGGGAGCCACGAGCAGTACTTC. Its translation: CASSFTASGSHEQYF.

CDR3 nucleotide sequence: TGTGCCAGCAGCTTATCAGCGGGAGCTGGAAATGAGCAGTTCTTC. Protein sequence: CASSLSAGAGNEQFF. The rearrangement uses TRBV7-6 and TRBJ2-1; the match to TRBD2 covers 8 bases. CDR1 and CDR2 from the germline V gene are SGHVS and FNYEAQ. V lost 2 bases and J lost 7; bases outside the gene matches: 7. The CDR3 runs 15 residues. Supplemented by reference TRBV7-6 and TRBJ2-1, the full variable domain reads GAGVSQSPRYKVTKRGQDVALRCDPISGHVSLYWYRQALGQGPEFLTYFNYEAQQDKSGLPNDRFSAERPEGSISTLTIQRTEQRDSAMYRCASSLSAGAGNEQFFGPGTRLTVL.

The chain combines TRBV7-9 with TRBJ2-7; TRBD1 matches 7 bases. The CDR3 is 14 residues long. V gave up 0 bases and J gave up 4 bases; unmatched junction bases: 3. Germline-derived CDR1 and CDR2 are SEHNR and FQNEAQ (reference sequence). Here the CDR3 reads CASSLAGGGYEQYF. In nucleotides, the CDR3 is TGTGCCAGCAGCTTAGCAGGGGGCGGGTACGAGCAGTACTTC.

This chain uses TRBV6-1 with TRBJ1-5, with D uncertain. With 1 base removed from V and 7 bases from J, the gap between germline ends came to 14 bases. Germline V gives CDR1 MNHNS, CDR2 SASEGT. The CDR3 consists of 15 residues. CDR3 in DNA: TGTGCCAGCAGTGAAGTCTCGGGGAGACCGCAGCCCCAGCATTTT. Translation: CASSEVSGRPQPQHF.

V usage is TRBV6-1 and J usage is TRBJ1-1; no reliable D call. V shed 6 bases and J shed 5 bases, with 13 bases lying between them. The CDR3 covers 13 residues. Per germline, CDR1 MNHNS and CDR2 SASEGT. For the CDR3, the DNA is TGTGCCAGCAGGAGCTACAGTTCTACTGAAGCTTTCTTT. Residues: CASRSYSSTEAFF.

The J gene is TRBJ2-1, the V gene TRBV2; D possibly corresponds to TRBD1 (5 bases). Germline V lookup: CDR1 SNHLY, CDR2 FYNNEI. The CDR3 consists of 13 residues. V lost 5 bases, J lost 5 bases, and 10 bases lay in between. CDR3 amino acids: CASSPDRDNEQFF. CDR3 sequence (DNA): TGTGCCAGCAGTCCTGACAGAGACAATGAGCAGTTCTTC.

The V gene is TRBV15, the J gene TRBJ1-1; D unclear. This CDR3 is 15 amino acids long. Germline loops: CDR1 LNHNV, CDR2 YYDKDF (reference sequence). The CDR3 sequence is CATSISPAYNTEAFF. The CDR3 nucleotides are TGTGCTACCTCTATTAGCCCAGCCTACAACACTGAAGCTTTCTTT. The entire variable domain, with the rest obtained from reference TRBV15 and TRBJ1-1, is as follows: DAMVIQNPRYQVTQFGKPVTLSCSQTLNHNVMYWYQQKSSQAPKLLFHYYDKDFNNEADTPDNFQSRRPNTSFCFLDIRSPGLGDTAMYLCATSISPAYNTEAFFGQGTRLTVV.

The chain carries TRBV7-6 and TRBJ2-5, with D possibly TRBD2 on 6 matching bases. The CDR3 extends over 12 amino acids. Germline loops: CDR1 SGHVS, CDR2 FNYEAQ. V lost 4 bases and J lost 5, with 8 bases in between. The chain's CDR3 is CASSSGGETQYF. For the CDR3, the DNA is TGTGCCAGCAGCTCCGGAGGGGAGACCCAGTACTTC.

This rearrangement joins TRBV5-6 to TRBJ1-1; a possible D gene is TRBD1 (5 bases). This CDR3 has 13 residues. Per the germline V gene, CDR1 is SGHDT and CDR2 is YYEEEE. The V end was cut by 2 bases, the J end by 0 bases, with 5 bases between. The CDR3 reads CASSFRVNTEAFF. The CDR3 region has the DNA TGTGCCAGCAGCTTCAGGGTGAACACTGAAGCTTTCTTT.

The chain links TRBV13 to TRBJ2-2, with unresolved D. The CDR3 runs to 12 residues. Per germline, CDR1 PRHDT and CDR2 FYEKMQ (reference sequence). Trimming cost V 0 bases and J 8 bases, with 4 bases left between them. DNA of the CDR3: TGTGCCAGCAGCTTAGGCTATGGGGAGCTGTTTTTT. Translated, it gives CASSLGYGELFF.

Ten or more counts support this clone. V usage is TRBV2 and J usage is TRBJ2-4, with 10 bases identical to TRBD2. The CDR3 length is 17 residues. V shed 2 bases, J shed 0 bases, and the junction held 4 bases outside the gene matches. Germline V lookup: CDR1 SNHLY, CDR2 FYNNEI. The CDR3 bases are TGTGCCAGCAGTGAAAGGATAGCGGGGGGAGCCAAAAACATTCAGTACTTC. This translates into CASSERIAGGAKNIQYF. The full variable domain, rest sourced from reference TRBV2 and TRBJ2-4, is EPEVTQTPSHQVTQMGQEVILRCVPISNHLYFYWYRQILGQKVEFLVSFYNNEISEKSEIFDDQFSVERPDGSNFTLKIRSTKLEDSAMYFCASSERIAGGAKNIQYFGAGTRLSVL.

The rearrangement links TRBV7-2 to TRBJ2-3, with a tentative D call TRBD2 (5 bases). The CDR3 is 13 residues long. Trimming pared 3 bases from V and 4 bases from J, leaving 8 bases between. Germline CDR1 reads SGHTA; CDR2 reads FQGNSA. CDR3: CASSFLAADTQYF. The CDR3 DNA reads TGTGCCAGCAGCTTCCTAGCCGCAGATACGCAGTATTTT.

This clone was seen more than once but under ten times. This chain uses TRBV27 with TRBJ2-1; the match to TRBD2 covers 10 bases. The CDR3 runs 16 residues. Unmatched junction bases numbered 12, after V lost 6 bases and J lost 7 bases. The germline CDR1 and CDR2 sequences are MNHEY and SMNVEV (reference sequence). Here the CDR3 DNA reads TGTGCCAGCAGCCCCGGGGCTAGCGGGAGACGGAATGAGCAGTTCTTC. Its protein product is CASSPGASGRRNEQFF.